A selection of T cell receptor beta chains follows, all from one sample in a study of blood T cell repertoires in COVID-19. Profiled with immunoSEQ multiplex PCR; TCRdb holds only in-frame clones, not every one. The sample has around 270,000 clones, approximately 86% seen once. The specimen sequenced was peripheral blood. The receptor source for this set is a man aged 35-49 years who had recovered from COVID-19. Both conserved end residues are part of each CDR3. A D gene is named only where the DNA matches it firmly. A clone size is listed for some rows: how often the clone was seen (once, few, many), or a class if it is expanded.

V,J,D,size,DNA,CDR3
TRBV23-1,TRBJ1-5,.,.,TGCGCCAGCAGTCTTATAGGACAGTCCCGACCCCATCAGCCCCAGCATTTT,CASSLIGQSRPHQPQHF
TRBV29-1,TRBJ2-2,.,.,TGCAGCGCCGAGACACGTACGTCGAACACCGGGGAGCTGTTTTTT,CSAETRTSNTGELFF
TRBV5-4,TRBJ2-7,TRBD2,.,TGTGCCAGCAGCTTGGCCCGCGGGGGTTCCTACGAGCAGTACTTC,CASSLARGGSYEQYF
TRBV28,TRBJ1-3,TRBD1,.,TGTGCCAGCGACGGGACAGGGGCTGGAAACACCATATATTTT,CASDGTGAGNTIYF
TRBV3-1/TRBV3-2,TRBJ1-4,.,.,TGTGCCAGCAGCCAGATTCCGGGAAGAACTAATGAAAAACTGTTTTTT,CASSQIPGRTNEKLFF
TRBV3-1/TRBV3-2,TRBJ2-7,.,.,TGTGCCAGCAGCCTAAGAGACAACGAGCAGTACTTC,CASSLRDNEQYF
TRBV14,TRBJ2-5,.,.,TGTGCCAGCAGCCAACGGACGCGGGCCTGGAGGGAGACCCAGTACTTC,CASSQRTRAWRETQYF
TRBV7-9,TRBJ2-7,TRBD2,.,TGTGCCAGCAGCTCAACTAGCGGGGGGGTTCAGCAGTACTTC,CASSSTSGGVQQYF
TRBV19,TRBJ1-5,.,.,TGTGCCAGTAGTATGACAGGCAATCAGCCCCAGCATTTT,CASSMTGNQPQHF
TRBV7-2,TRBJ2-3,.,.,TGTGCCAGCAGCTTAGTTGGGGGGGGCAGTGCAGATACGCAGTATTTT,CASSLVGGGSADTQYF
TRBV4-1,TRBJ1-6,TRBD1,.,TGCGCCAGCAGCCAGGCAGGGGGAAATTCACCCCTCCACTTT,CASSQAGGNSPLHF
TRBV6-2/TRBV6-3,TRBJ2-7,.,.,TGTGCCAGCAGTTTGACCGGGTCTGGATACGAGCAGTACTTC,CASSLTGSGYEQYF
TRBV2,TRBJ2-3,TRBD2,.,TGTGCCAGCAGTGATTTACTAGCGCCTAGCACAGATACGCAGTATTTT,CASSDLLAPSTDTQYF
TRBV25-1,TRBJ1-2,.,.,TGTGCCAGCAGTGAAGAGGCCGTCGTTAAGGGCTACACCTTC,CASSEEAVVKGYTF
TRBV19,TRBJ2-7,TRBD1,.,TGTGCCAGTAGTACCCAAATCGTTGACAGGGAAAGGTTCTACGAGCAGTACTTC,CASSTQIVDRERFYEQYF
TRBV5-1,TRBJ2-3,.,.,TGCGCCAGAACCCCGGGATCCTTGGATACGCAGTATTTT,CARTPGSLDTQYF
TRBV6-5,TRBJ2-1,TRBD2,.,TGTGCCAGCAGTCTCAAAGCCCTAGCGGGGGGGGATACGCTCTTC,CASSLKALAGGDTLF
TRBV14,TRBJ1-1,.,few,TGTGCCAGCAGAAGGGGGACTGAAGCTTTCTTT,CASRRGTEAFF
TRBV30,TRBJ1-6,TRBD1,few,TGTGCCTCCGGGACAGATTATAATTCACCCCTCCACTTT,CASGTDYNSPLHF
TRBV12-3/TRBV12-4,TRBJ1-2,TRBD1,many,TGTGCCAGCAGCGGACAGGGAAACTATGGCTACACCTTC,CASSGQGNYGYTF
TRBV18,TRBJ2-1,.,.,TGTGCCAGCTCACGACTAGGGGATGAGCAGTTCTTC,CASSRLGDEQFF
TRBV2,TRBJ2-2,TRBD1,.,TGTGCCAGTATAGGGGGCCGGGGCGGGGAGCTGTTTTTT,CASIGGRGGELFF
TRBV11-2,TRBJ2-7,TRBD1,.,TGTGCCAGCAGTTCCGGGACAGGGTTCTACGAGCAGTACTTC,CASSSGTGFYEQYF
TRBV13,TRBJ2-3,TRBD2,.,TGTGCCAGCAGCCGAGCGGGGTCGACCCTCGCCTCGCAGTATTTT,CASSRAGSTLASQYF
TRBV6-1,TRBJ1-2,.,.,TGTGCCAGCAGTGAAGCCGGAGGGCCTAGTGGCTACACCTTC,CASSEAGGPSGYTF
TRBV27,TRBJ2-7,TRBD2,.,TGTGCCAGCAGTTCTCACATAGCGGGGGGGATGTACGAGCAGTACTTC,CASSSHIAGGMYEQYF
TRBV9,TRBJ2-5,TRBD2,.,TGTGCCAGTTCGAGCGGGGGGGCGGATATAGAGACCCAGTACTTC,CASSSGGADIETQYF
TRBV4-3,TRBJ1-1,.,once,TGCGCCAGCAGCCAAGGAGCGTTCGGAACTGAAGCTTTCTTT,CASSQGAFGTEAFF
TRBV6-5,TRBJ1-2,.,many,TGTGCCAGCAGTCACATACAGGGCCTAAACTATGGCTACACCTTC,CASSHIQGLNYGYTF
TRBV5-8,TRBJ1-5,.,.,TGTGCCAGCAGCTTGGTGGGGCCGGGGGGCAATCAGCCCCAGCATTTT,CASSLVGPGGNQPQHF
TRBV29-1,TRBJ2-3,.,.,TGCAGCGTAAAGCGGTCGACAGATACGCAGTATTTT,CSVKRSTDTQYF
TRBV7-2,TRBJ2-3,.,.,TGTGCCAGCAGCGATTCCCCCGGGTTCACAGATACGCAGTATTTT,CASSDSPGFTDTQYF
TRBV5-5,TRBJ2-2,TRBD2,.,TGTGCCAGCAGAATTGTCGGCGGGGGAGGAGGAACCGGGGAGCTGTTTTTT,CASRIVGGGGGTGELFF
TRBV12-5,TRBJ2-4,.,.,TGTGCTAGTGGTCGGGACACGGGTGGTATTAGGGCCAAAAACATTCAGTACTTC,CASGRDTGGIRAKNIQYF
TRBV4-1,TRBJ2-5,.,.,TGCGCCAGCAGCCAAGCGGACAGTCAAGAGACCCAGTACTTC,CASSQADSQETQYF
TRBV7-8,TRBJ2-5,.,.,TGTGCCAGCAGCTTAGAGCCGTCGTACCAAGAGACCCAGTACTTC,CASSLEPSYQETQYF
TRBV7-6,TRBJ2-7,.,.,TGTGCCAGCAGCTTAGGCGGTTTCTCCTACGAGCAGTACTTC,CASSLGGFSYEQYF
TRBV27,TRBJ1-2,TRBD1,.,TGTGCCAGCAGTTTAGAGGGGGCGGGCGGCTACACCTTC,CASSLEGAGGYTF
TRBV19,TRBJ2-1,TRBD2,.,TGTGCCAGTAGCATCTCGGCTAGCGGTTACAATGAGCAGTTCTTC,CASSISASGYNEQFF
TRBV6-5,TRBJ2-1,TRBD2,.,TGTGCCAGCGCCAGAGGACTAGCGGGAGTTTCGATCTTC,CASARGLAGVSIF
TRBV3-1/TRBV3-2,TRBJ2-3,.,.,TGTGCCAGCAGCCTCAATGGTATGCGGAGCGATACGCAGTATTTT,CASSLNGMRSDTQYF
TRBV7-3,TRBJ2-3,.,.,TGTGCCAGCAGCCCCCGGTCGGGAGTCGCAGATACGCAGTATTTT,CASSPRSGVADTQYF
TRBV2,TRBJ2-2,TRBD2,.,TGTGCCAGCAGGGCCGGGACTAGCGCCGGGGAGCTGTTTTTT,CASRAGTSAGELFF
TRBV7-9,TRBJ1-3,.,.,TGTGCCAGCAGCCGACAAACGACAGTGAGCTCTGGAAACACCATATATTTT,CASSRQTTVSSGNTIYF
TRBV6-5,TRBJ1-1,.,few,TGTGCCAGCAGAACAGGAGTCAACACTGAAGCTTTCTTT,CASRTGVNTEAFF
TRBV11-2,TRBJ2-1,.,.,TGTGCCAGCAGCTATGTAGCCTCTTCCTACAATGAGCAGTTCTTC,CASSYVASSYNEQFF
TRBV5-1,TRBJ1-1,.,.,TGCGCCAGCAGCTTGCTTAGCGTCACTGAAGCTTTCTTT,CASSLLSVTEAFF
TRBV3-1/TRBV3-2,TRBJ2-7,TRBD2,once,TGTGCCAGCAGCCGGGCGGGGGGGACCTACGAGCAGTACTTC,CASSRAGGTYEQYF
TRBV10-3,TRBJ2-2,TRBD2,.,TGTGCCATCAGGGCGGGAGCAGGTTCGAACACCGGGGAGCTGTTTTTT,CAIRAGAGSNTGELFF
TRBV12-3/TRBV12-4,TRBJ1-3,TRBD1,once,TGTGCCAGCAAGGGACAGCAGGGAAACACCATATATTTT,CASKGQQGNTIYF